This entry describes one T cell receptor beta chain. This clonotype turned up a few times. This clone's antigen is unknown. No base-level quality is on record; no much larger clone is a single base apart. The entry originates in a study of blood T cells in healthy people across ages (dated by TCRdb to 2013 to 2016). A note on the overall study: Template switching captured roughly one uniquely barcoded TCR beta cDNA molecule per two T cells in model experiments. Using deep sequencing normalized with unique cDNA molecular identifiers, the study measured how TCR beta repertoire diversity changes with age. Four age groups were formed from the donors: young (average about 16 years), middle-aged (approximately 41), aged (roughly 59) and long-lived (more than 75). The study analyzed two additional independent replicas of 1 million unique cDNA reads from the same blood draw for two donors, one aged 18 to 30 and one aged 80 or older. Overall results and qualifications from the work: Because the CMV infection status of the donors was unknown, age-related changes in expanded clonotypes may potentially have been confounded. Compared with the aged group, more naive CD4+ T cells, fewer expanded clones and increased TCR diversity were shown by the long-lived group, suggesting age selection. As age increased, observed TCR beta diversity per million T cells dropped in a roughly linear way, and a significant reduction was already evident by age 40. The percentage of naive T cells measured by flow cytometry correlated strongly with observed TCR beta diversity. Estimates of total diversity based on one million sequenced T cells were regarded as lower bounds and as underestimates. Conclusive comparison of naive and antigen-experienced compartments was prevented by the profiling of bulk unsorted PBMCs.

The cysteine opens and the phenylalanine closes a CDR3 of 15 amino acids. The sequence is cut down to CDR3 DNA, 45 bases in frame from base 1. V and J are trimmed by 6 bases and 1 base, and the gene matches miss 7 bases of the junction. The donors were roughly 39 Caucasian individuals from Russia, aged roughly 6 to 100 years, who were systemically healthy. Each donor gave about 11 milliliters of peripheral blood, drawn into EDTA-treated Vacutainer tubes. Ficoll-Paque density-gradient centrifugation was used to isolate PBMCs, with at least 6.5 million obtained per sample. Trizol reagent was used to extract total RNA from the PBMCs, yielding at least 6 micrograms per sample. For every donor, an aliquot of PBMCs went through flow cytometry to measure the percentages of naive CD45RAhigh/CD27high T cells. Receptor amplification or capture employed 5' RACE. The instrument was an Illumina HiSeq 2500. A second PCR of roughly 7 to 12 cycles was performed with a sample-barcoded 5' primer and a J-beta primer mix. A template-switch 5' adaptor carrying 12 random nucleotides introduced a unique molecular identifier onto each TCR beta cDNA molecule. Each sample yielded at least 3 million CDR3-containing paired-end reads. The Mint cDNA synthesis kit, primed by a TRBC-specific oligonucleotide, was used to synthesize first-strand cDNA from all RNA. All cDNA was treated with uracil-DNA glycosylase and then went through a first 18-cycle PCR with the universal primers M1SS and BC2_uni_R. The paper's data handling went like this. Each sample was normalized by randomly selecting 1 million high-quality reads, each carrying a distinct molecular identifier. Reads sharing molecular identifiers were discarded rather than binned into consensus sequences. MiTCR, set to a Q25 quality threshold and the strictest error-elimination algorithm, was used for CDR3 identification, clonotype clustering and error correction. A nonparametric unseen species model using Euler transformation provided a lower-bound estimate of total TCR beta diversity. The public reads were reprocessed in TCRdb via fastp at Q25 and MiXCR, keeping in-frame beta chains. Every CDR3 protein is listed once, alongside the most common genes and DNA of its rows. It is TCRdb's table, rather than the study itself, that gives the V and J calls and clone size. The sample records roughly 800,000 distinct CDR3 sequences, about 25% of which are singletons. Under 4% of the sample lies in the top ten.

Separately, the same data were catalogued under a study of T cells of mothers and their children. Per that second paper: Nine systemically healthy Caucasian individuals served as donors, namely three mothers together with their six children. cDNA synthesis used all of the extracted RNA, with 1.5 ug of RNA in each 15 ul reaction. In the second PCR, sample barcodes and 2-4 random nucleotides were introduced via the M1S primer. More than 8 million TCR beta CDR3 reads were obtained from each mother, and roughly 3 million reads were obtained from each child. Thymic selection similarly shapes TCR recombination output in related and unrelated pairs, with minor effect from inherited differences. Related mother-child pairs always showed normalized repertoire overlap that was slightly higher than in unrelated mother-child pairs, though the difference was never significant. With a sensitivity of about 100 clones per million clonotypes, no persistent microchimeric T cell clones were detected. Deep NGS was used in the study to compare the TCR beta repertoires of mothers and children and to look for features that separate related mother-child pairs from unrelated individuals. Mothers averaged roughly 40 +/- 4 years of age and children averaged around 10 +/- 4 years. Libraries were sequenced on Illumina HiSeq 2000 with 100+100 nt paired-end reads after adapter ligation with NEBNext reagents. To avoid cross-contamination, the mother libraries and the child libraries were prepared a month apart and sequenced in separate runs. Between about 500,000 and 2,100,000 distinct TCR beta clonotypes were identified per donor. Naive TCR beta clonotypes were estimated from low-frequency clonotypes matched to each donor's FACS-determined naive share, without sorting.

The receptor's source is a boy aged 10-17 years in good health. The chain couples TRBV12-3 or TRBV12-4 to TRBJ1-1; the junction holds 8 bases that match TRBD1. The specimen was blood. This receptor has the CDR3 CASSTRQGSNTEAFF. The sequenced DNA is TGTGCCAGCAGCACTAGACAGGGGTCGAACACTGAAGCTTTCTTT.